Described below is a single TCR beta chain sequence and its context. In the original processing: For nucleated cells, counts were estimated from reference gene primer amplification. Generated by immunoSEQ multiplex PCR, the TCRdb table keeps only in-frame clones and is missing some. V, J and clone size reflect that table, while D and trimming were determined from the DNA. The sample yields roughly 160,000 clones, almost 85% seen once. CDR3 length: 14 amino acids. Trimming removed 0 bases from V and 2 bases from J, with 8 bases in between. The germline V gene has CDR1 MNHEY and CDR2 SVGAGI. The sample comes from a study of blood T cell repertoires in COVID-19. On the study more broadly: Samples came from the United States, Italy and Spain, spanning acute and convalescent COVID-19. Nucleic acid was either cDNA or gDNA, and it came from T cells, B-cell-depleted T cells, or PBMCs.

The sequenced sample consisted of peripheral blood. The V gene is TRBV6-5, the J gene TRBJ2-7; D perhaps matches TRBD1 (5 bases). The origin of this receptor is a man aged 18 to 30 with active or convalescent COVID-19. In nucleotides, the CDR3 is TGTGCCAGCAGTTACTCTGGCAGGGCCTACGAGCAGTACTTC. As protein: CASSYSGRAYEQYF.